The 27 T cell receptor beta chains listed next were all sequenced from one sample in a study of T cells in severe cutaneous drug reactions. The donors had carbamazepine-induced Stevens-Johnson syndrome or toxic epidermal necrolysis. Bulk and single-cell libraries used iRepertoire multiplex PCR with TCR subtype-specific primers. TCRdb re-called the multiplex PCR reads and gives one entry per CDR3 protein, without DNA. This table lists approximately 9,500 distinct CDR3 sequences. Input material: cells from a skin blister. These receptors came from a human donor with Stevens-Johnson syndrome, a severe cutaneous drug reaction.

CDR3 sequence: CSVVLLAGGRHNEQFF. The chain links TRBV29-1 to TRBJ2-1; the TCRdb D gene call, TRBD2, has no DNA to confirm it. The CDR3 is 16 residues long. Germline V lookup: CDR1 SQVTM, CDR2 ANQGSEA.

V and J are TRBV29-1 and TRBJ1-5. Germline CDR1 SQVTM, CDR2 ANQGSEA. The CDR3 runs to 12 residues. The CDR3 spells CSVGQVNQPQHF.

The chain joins TRBV29-1 to TRBJ2-1; TCRdb's D gene call, TRBD2, goes unchecked for lack of DNA. Per germline, CDR1 SQVTM and CDR2 ANQGSEA. The length of the CDR3 is 14 residues. CDR3 protein: CSASRDYLRDEQFF.

This clonotype is classed as medium-sized by frequency. The rearrangement joins TRBV20-1 to TRBJ1-1. The CDR3 length is 14 residues. Per germline, CDR1 DFQATT and CDR2 SNEGSKA (reference sequence). This CDR3 reads CSARDQTLPIAAFF.

CDR3 in amino acids: CSALSGGAYEQYF. The V call is TRBV29-1, the J call TRBJ2-7; TCRdb designates TRBD2, a call that cannot be tested without DNA. This CDR3 has 13 amino acids. Germline-derived CDR1 and CDR2 are SQVTM and ANQGSEA.

The chain links TRBV20-1 to TRBJ2-1; the TRBD1 assignment by TCRdb is unverifiable without DNA. CDR1 and CDR2 from the germline V gene are DFQATT and SNEGSKA (reference sequence). This CDR3 has 12 residues. The CDR3 loop reads CSAPTGVREQFF.

This chain links TRBV20-1 with TRBJ2-1; TCRdb outputs TRBD2, but without DNA this stays unchecked. The CDR3 is 15 residues long. Germline assignment: CDR1 DFQATT and CDR2 SNEGSKA (reference sequence). This CDR3 is CSARRRLGPGNEQFF.

The chain has TRBV12-3 or TRBV12-4 and TRBJ1-2; as DNA is missing, the TRBD1 call by TCRdb cannot be tested. The length of the CDR3 is 14 residues. The CDR3 loop reads CAILGYTGPYGYTF.

The chain joins TRBV20-1 to TRBJ2-1; the D gene TCRdb calls, TRBD2, cannot be checked with no DNA. Germline V CDR1 and CDR2: DFQATT, SNEGSKA (reference sequence). This CDR3 has 17 amino acids. The CDR3 is CSARGLAGRSSYNEQFF.

This sequence joins TRBV29-1 and TRBJ2-3. Germline assignment: CDR1 SQVTM and CDR2 ANQGSEA. The CDR3 loop spans 12 amino acids. Here the CDR3 reads CSVVRRADTQYF.

The chain links TRBV20-1 to TRBJ2-7; TCRdb lists TRBD1, though no DNA is available to test this call. This CDR3 is 13 amino acids long. Germline V CDR1 and CDR2: DFQATT, SNEGSKA (reference sequence). The CDR3 here is CSASSGPGIQQYF.

The chain carries TRBV29-1 and TRBJ2-1; lacking DNA, the TRBD1 call made by TCRdb goes unchecked. The CDR3 extends over 14 amino acids. Germline V gene sequence: CDR1 SQVTM, CDR2 ANQGSEA. CDR3 in amino acids: CSVELQGVYNEQFF.

This chain uses TRBV29-1 with TRBJ2-7; no DNA is available, so the TRBD1 call from TCRdb remains unchecked. Germline V lookup: CDR1 SQVTM, CDR2 ANQGSEA. The CDR3 has 13 amino acids. The CDR3 loop reads CSVGTGATYEQYF.

This clonotype is classed as medium-sized by frequency. The CDR3 protein is CSALESSGNTIYF. The rearrangement uses TRBV20-1 and TRBJ1-3. Per germline, CDR1 DFQATT and CDR2 SNEGSKA (reference sequence). The CDR3 contains 13 residues.

This chain uses TRBV20-1 with TRBJ2-1; the D gene TCRdb calls, TRBD1, cannot be checked with no DNA. Germline CDR1 DFQATT, CDR2 SNEGSKA (reference sequence). The CDR3 has 14 amino acids. CDR3 sequence reads: CSARKGGSHNEQFF.

This clonotype is deemed medium-sized by its frequency. This chain links TRBV27 with TRBJ2-7; TCRdb gives TRBD1 as the D gene, but with no DNA this cannot be confirmed. Germline V gene data show CDR1 as MNHEY and CDR2 as SMNVEV (reference sequence). The CDR3 is made up of 14 amino acids. The CDR3: CASSRQGNYYEQYF.

The chain links TRBV13 to TRBJ2-3. Germline assignment: CDR1 PRHDT and CDR2 FYEKMQ (reference sequence). The CDR3 length is 14 residues. The CDR3 protein is CASSLGASTDTQYF.

V is TRBV29-1 and J is TRBJ1-1. The CDR3 consists of 11 residues. Germline assignment: CDR1 SQVTM and CDR2 ANQGSEA. The CDR3 region is CSVDAWTEAFF. The full variable domain, its missing parts supplied by reference TRBV29-1 and TRBJ1-1, is SAVISQKPSRDICQRGTSLTIQCQVDSQVTMMFWYRQQPGQSLTLIATANQGSEATYESGFVIDKFPISRPNLTFSTLTVSNMSPEDSSIYLCSVDAWTEAFFGQGTRLTVV.

In terms of frequency, this clonotype is medium-sized. The chain employs TRBV20-1 and TRBJ2-7; TCRdb's D gene call, TRBD2, goes unchecked for lack of DNA. The CDR3 covers 13 residues. Germline CDR1 DFQATT, CDR2 SNEGSKA (reference sequence). The CDR3 sequence is CSASSGLEYEQYF.

The genes are TRBV20-1 and TRBJ1-1; TCRdb proposes TRBD1, but this gene call is untestable without DNA. CDR3 size: 12 residues. CDR1 is DFQATT, CDR2 SNEGSKA, per germline (reference sequence). CDR3 in amino acids: CSARGEWSEAFF.

CDR3 protein: CSARPLLAGLYNEQFF. The V gene is TRBV20-1, the J gene TRBJ2-1; TCRdb outputs TRBD2, but without DNA this stays unchecked. Germline V lookup: CDR1 DFQATT, CDR2 SNEGSKA (reference sequence). This CDR3 is 16 amino acids long.

This rearrangement joins TRBV20-1 to TRBJ2-5; the TCRdb call, TRBD2, lacks DNA for checking. Germline CDR1 and CDR2: DFQATT and SNEGSKA (reference sequence). The CDR3 is 14 residues long. CDR3 sequence: CSARWTSGSGTQYF.

The CDR3 is CSALDSYEQYF. The genes are TRBV20-1 and TRBJ2-7; TCRdb indicates TRBD1, and absent DNA this call remains unverified. The CDR3 covers 11 residues. Germline V gene lookup returns CDR1 DFQATT and CDR2 SNEGSKA (reference sequence).

This chain connects TRBV20-1 to TRBJ2-3; with no DNA, the TCRdb D assignment of TRBD2 cannot be verified. The CDR3 extends over 15 amino acids. The germline CDR1 and CDR2 sequences are DFQATT and SNEGSKA (reference sequence). The chain's CDR3 is CSARDPGGGTDTQYF.

This clonotype is identified as medium-sized (0.01 to 0.1%) from frequency. The V call is TRBV6-1, the J call TRBJ1-1; the D call of TRBD1 rests on TCRdb alone, since no DNA is present to check it. Germline V gives CDR1 MNHNS, CDR2 SASEGT. The CDR3 is made up of 12 amino acids. The CDR3 loop reads CASGRVGTEAFF.

The genes are TRBV20-1 and TRBJ2-1; TCRdb proposes TRBD2, but this gene call is untestable without DNA. Germline lookup yields CDR1 DFQATT and CDR2 SNEGSKA (reference sequence). CDR3 length equals 16 residues. The CDR3 protein is CSIGGTSGRARNEQFF.

V gene TRBV29-1 combines with J gene TRBJ1-1. Germline lookup yields CDR1 SQVTM and CDR2 ANQGSEA. There are 13 residues in the CDR3. CDR3 region: CSVEVIQNTEAFF.